The 24 T cell receptor beta chains below come from one sample, sequenced in a study of cytomegalovirus exposure and HLA in healthy donors. Vbeta (60) and Jbeta (13) primers were used in the PCR. Some clones are missing from TCRdb's copy, which holds only in-frame ones; the method was immunoSEQ multiplex PCR. The table has over 90,000 clones, around 77% seen once. Sequenced material: PBMCs. These receptors were obtained from a male donor in good health and CMV-seropositive.

The chain couples TRBV6-6 to TRBJ2-3, with 7 nucleotides matching TRBD2. The germline V gene has CDR1 MNHNY and CDR2 SVGAGI (reference sequence). CDR3 length: 14 residues. Trimming cost V 2 bases and J 5 bases; bases outside gene matches: 4. CDR3 in DNA: TGTGCCAGCAGTTACGGTGGACTAGGAGATACGCAGTATTTT. It is translated as CASSYGGLGDTQYF.

Here the CDR3 DNA reads TGTGCCAGCAGCTTGGGAACAGGGATGGCTTCGTACGAGCAGTACTTC. Its protein is CASSLGTGMASYEQYF. The chain uses TRBV5-5 and TRBJ2-7; D is possibly TRBD1 (6 bases). The CDR3 consists of 16 residues. From germline, CDR1 is SGHKS and CDR2 YYEKEE (reference sequence). Trimming took 0 bases from V and 4 from J, leaving 17 bases between them.

The V gene is TRBV2, the J gene TRBJ1-2, with 8 bases aligning to TRBD1. The CDR3 has 12 residues. Unmatched junction bases numbered 6, after V lost 6 bases and J lost 9 bases. Germline V gene sequence: CDR1 SNHLY, CDR2 FYNNEI. The CDR3 sequence is CASRNGQGRYTF. In DNA form, the CDR3 reads TGTGCCAGCAGGAACGGACAGGGTCGCTACACCTTC.

This clone showed up just a few times. The CDR3 nucleotides read TGTGCCAGCCGCAGTGGCACAGATACGCAGTATTTT. This sequence encodes CASRSGTDTQYF. V usage is TRBV7-9 and J usage is TRBJ2-3, with D unclear. Germline V gives CDR1 SEHNR, CDR2 FQNEAQ (reference sequence). Trimming left V 8 bases short and J 1 base short, with 7 bases between. The CDR3 extends over 12 amino acids. Using reference TRBV7-9 and TRBJ2-3 for the parts outside the CDR3, the full variable domain is DTGVSQNPRHKITKRGQNVTFRCDPISEHNRLYWYRQTLGQGPEFLTYFQNEAQLEKSRLLSDRFSAERPKGSFSTLEIQRTEQGDSAMYLCASRSGTDTQYFGPGTRLTVL.

The genes are TRBV11-1 and TRBJ2-4; 9 positions match TRBD2. The CDR3 is 18 residues long. V lost 3 bases and J lost 1; bases outside the gene matches: 10. Germline CDR1 reads SGHAT; CDR2 reads FQDESV (reference sequence). The CDR3 DNA follows: TGTGCCAGCAGCTTGTCTAGCGGGGAACCTCGGGCCAAAAACATTCAGTACTTC. Its translation is CASSLSSGEPRAKNIQYF.

The sample holds one count of this clone. Because the CDR3 is missing its conserved closing phenylalanine or tryptophan, this is likely a read error. The chain has TRBV5-6 and TRBJ1-5, with 12 positions matching TRBD1. The CDR3 loop spans 18 amino acids. With V trimmed by 1 base and J by 2 bases, 7 bases remained unmatched. Germline-derived CDR1 and CDR2 are SGHDT and YYEEEE. DNA of the CDR3: TGTGCCAGCAGCTTGAGGGGGACAGGGGGCGCGGGCAATCAGCCCCAGCATTCT. Translated, it gives CASSLRGTGGAGNQPQHS.

This rearrangement joins TRBV4-3 to TRBJ2-7; D may be TRBD2 (5 bases). Trimming stripped 1 base from V and 2 bases from J, with 12 bases between. Germline CDR1 is LGHNA and CDR2 is YSLEER. This CDR3 has 15 residues. The chain's CDR3 is CASSQGPGLTYEQYF. CDR3 coding DNA: TGCGCCAGCAGCCAAGGGCCGGGATTAACCTACGAGCAGTACTTC.

The rearrangement uses TRBV28 and TRBJ1-2; D unresolved. The CDR3 has 13 residues. Germline V gene sequence: CDR1 MDHEN, CDR2 SYDVKM. V lost 4 bases and J lost 8, with 14 bases in between. CDR3 sequence (DNA): TGTGCCAGCAGTTCGGGGTTCGGGGAGGGCTACACCTTC. Translated, it gives CASSSGFGEGYTF.

This clone was found once. This sequence joins TRBV7-2 and TRBJ1-2; 7 bases line up with TRBD1. In germline, CDR1 is SGHTA, CDR2 FQGNSA. The V gene end was trimmed by 6 bases and the J gene end by 0 bases; junction bases not matched to a gene: 10. The CDR3 consists of 16 residues. This CDR3 is CASSWTGQGANYGYTF. CDR3 DNA sequence: TGTGCCAGCAGTTGGACTGGGCAGGGGGCTAACTATGGCTACACCTTC.

V usage is TRBV7-7 and J usage is TRBJ2-2, with D possibly TRBD1 on 8 matching bases. V was shortened by 5 bases and J by 6 bases, with 19 bases between the two germline ends. This CDR3 contains 16 residues. In germline, CDR1 is SSHAT, CDR2 FNYEAQ (reference sequence). CDR3 DNA sequence: TGTGCCAGCAGCCCCACAGGGGGGGGGTCGGCCGGGGAGCTGTTTTTT. Protein: CASSPTGGGSAGELFF.

J is TRBJ1-2 and V is TRBV19; D unresolved. This CDR3 contains 12 residues. The germline V gene encodes CDR1 LNHDA and CDR2 SQIVND (reference sequence). V lost 7 bases and J lost 0, with 6 bases in between. In DNA, the CDR3 is TGTGCCAGTACCAGAACTAACTATGGCTACACCTTC. Residues: CASTRTNYGYTF. The variable domain in full, with the rest retrieved from reference TRBV19 and TRBJ1-2, is DGGITQSPKYLFRKEGQNVTLSCEQNLNHDAMYWYRQDPGQGLRLIYYSQIVNDFQKGDIAEGYSVSREKKESFPLTVTSAQKNPTAFYLCASTRTNYGYTFGSGTRLTVV.

In DNA, the CDR3 is TGTGCCAGCAGCTTAGAGGGGGCGAGGTACAATGAGCAGTTCTTC. This codes for CASSLEGARYNEQFF. V usage is TRBV7-9 and J usage is TRBJ2-1; 7 nucleotides match TRBD1. The germline CDR1 and CDR2 sequences are SEHNR and FQNEAQ (reference sequence). J was trimmed by 4 bases and V by 1 base; bases with no gene match: 4. The CDR3 has 15 amino acids.

This chain joins TRBV5-1 and TRBJ1-1, with D unresolved. With 0 bases removed from V and 1 base from J, the gap between germline ends came to 7 bases. The germline V gene encodes CDR1 SGHRS and CDR2 YFSETQ. The CDR3 has 14 residues. As DNA, the CDR3 is TGCGCCAGCAGCTTGGGGCAGGCGAACACTGAAGCTTTCTTT. This encodes CASSLGQANTEAFF.

This clone appeared once. The genes are TRBV20-1 and TRBJ2-1; D is unresolved. V lost 6 bases and J 10 bases, leaving 10 bases between the germline ends. The germline gives CDR1 DFQATT, CDR2 SNEGSKA (reference sequence). The CDR3 spans 10 residues. The CDR3 nucleotides read TGCAGTGCCCAGAGGCGAGAGCAGTTCTTC. It encodes CSAQRREQFF.

The chain links TRBV7-6 to TRBJ2-2; a possible D gene is TRBD1 (6 bases). CDR3 length equals 14 residues. Per germline, CDR1 SGHVS and CDR2 FNYEAQ. Trimming took 1 base from V and 7 from J, leaving 10 bases between them. In nucleotides, the CDR3 is TGTGCCAGCAGCTTAGGACAGGCAATCGGGGAGCTGTTTTTT. It codes for CASSLGQAIGELFF.

V and J are TRBV15 and TRBJ2-7; 11 bases are a match to TRBD2. Trimming at V came to 2 bases and at J to 3 bases, leaving 6 bases not matched to a gene. CDR1 is LNHNV and CDR2 is YYDKDF in the germline V gene (reference sequence). CDR3 size: 16 residues. CDR3: CATSRLGTSGSYEQYF. The CDR3 DNA sequence: TGTGCCACCAGCAGACTCGGGACTAGCGGAAGCTACGAGCAGTACTTC.

This rearrangement joins TRBV9 to TRBJ1-1, with D hard to call. This CDR3 is 14 amino acids long. CDR1 is SGDLS and CDR2 is YYNGEE in the germline V gene. V shed 4 bases and J shed 6 bases, with 16 bases lying between them. CDR3 nucleotide sequence: TGTGCCAGCAGCCCGCGGAGCCCCGGCGCTGAAGCTTTCTTT. This encodes CASSPRSPGAEAFF.

The V and J genes are TRBV28 and TRBJ2-1; D gene unclear. CDR1 is MDHEN, CDR2 SYDVKM, per germline. This CDR3 region has 15 residues. Trimming stripped 2 bases from V and 1 base from J, with 9 bases between. CDR3 sequence (DNA): TGTGCCAGCAGTTTAGTTTCTACTTCCTACAATGAGCAGTTCTTC. This sequence encodes CASSLVSTSYNEQFF.

V usage is TRBV18 and J usage is TRBJ1-2, with no clear D. V lost 4 bases and J 7 bases, leaving 16 bases between the germline ends. This CDR3 is 14 amino acids long. Germline assignment: CDR1 KGHSH and CDR2 LQKENI. The chain's CDR3 is CASSLMADSGGYTF. DNA for the CDR3: TGTGCCAGCTCACTTATGGCCGATTCGGGTGGCTACACCTTC. Combining the CDR3 with reference TRBV18 and TRBJ1-2 gives the whole variable domain NAGVMQNPRHLVRRRGQEARLRCSPMKGHSHVYWYRQLPEEGLKFMVYLQKENIIDESGMPKERFSAEFPKEGPSILRIQQVVRGDSAAYFCASSLMADSGGYTFGSGTRLTVV.

The chain joins TRBV11-2 to TRBJ2-5, with TRBD1 identical over 9 bases. Germline values: CDR1 SGHAT, CDR2 FQNNGV. This CDR3 has 14 residues. After removal of 5 bases from V and 2 bases from J, the junction contained 3 bases not matched to a gene. The CDR3 spells CASSMTGGQETQYF. The DNA of the CDR3 is TGTGCCAGCAGCATGACAGGGGGACAAGAGACCCAGTACTTC.

J is TRBJ1-1 and V is TRBV19; no clear D. V lost 7 bases, J lost 0 bases, and 12 bases lay in between. The length of the CDR3 is 14 residues. From germline, CDR1 is LNHDA and CDR2 SQIVND (reference sequence). Written as DNA, the CDR3 is TGTGCCAGTACCGTTGGAGGGCTGAACACTGAAGCTTTCTTT. Translating gives CASTVGGLNTEAFF.

The chain carries TRBV6-1 and TRBJ2-5; TRBD2 matches 7 bases. Germline trimming cut 7 bases from V and 7 bases from J; bases unmatched to any gene: 9. The CDR3 extends over 13 amino acids. CDR1 and CDR2 from the germline V gene are MNHNS and SASEGT. Here the CDR3 DNA reads TGTGCCAGCACTTATCTAGCGGAGGGGACCCAGTACTTC. Encoded protein: CASTYLAEGTQYF.

There are a few counts of this clone. The V call is TRBV7-3, the J call TRBJ2-6; 8 nucleotides match TRBD1. Germline V lookup: CDR1 SGHTA, CDR2 FQGTGA. The CDR3 totals 16 residues. After removal of 5 bases from V and 1 base from J, the junction contained 4 bases not matched to a gene. The CDR3 DNA sequence: TGTGCCAGCAGCACCCGGACAGGGTCTGGGGCCAACGTCCTGACTTTC. Translated: CASSTRTGSGANVLTF. Full variable domain (rest looked up from reference TRBV7-3 and TRBJ2-6): GAGVSQTPSNKVTEKGKYVELRCDPISGHTALYWYRQSLGQGPEFLIYFQGTGAADDSGLPNDRFFAVRPEGSVSTLKIQRTERGDSAVYLCASSTRTGSGANVLTFGAGSRLTVL.

The chain employs TRBV19 and TRBJ1-5; 11 nucleotides match TRBD1. The CDR3 sequence is 16 residues long. Germline loops: CDR1 LNHDA, CDR2 SQIVND (reference sequence). The V gene end was trimmed by 4 bases and the J gene end by 2 bases; junction bases not matched to a gene: 4. CDR3 sequence: CASSRTGGARNQPQHF. The DNA of the CDR3 is TGTGCCAGTAGTAGGACAGGGGGCGCGCGCAATCAGCCCCAGCATTTT. Full variable domain (rest looked up from reference TRBV19 and TRBJ1-5): DGGITQSPKYLFRKEGQNVTLSCEQNLNHDAMYWYRQDPGQGLRLIYYSQIVNDFQKGDIAEGYSVSREKKESFPLTVTSAQKNPTAFYLCASSRTGGARNQPQHFGDGTRLSIL.